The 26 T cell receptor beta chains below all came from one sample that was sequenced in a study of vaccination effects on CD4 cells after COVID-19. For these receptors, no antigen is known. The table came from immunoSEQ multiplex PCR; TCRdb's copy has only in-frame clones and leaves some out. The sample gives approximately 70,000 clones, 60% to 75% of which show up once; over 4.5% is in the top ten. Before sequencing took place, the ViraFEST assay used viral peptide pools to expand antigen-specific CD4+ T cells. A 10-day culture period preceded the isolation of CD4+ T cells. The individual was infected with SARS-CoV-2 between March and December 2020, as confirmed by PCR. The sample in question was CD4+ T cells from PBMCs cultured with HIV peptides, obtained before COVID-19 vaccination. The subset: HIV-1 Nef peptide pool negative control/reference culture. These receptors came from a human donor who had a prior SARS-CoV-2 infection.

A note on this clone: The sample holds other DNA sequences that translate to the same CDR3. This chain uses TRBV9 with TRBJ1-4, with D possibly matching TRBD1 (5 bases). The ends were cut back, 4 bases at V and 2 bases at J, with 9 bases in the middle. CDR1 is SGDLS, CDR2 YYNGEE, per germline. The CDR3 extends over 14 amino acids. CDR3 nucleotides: TGTGCCAGCAGCAGGGACGGGACTAATGAAAAACTGTTTTTT. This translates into CASSRDGTNEKLFF.

CDR3 nucleotides: TGCGCCAGCAGCCAAGAGTCCAGGCGGGAGGGCCCTTCCTACAATGAGCAGTTCTTC. Amino acid sequence: CASSQESRREGPSYNEQFF. The chain has TRBV4-1 and TRBJ2-1; 9 positions agree with TRBD2. Trimming cost V 0 bases and J 1 base; bases outside gene matches: 10. CDR3 length: 19 amino acids. In germline, CDR1 is MGHRA, CDR2 YSYEKL.

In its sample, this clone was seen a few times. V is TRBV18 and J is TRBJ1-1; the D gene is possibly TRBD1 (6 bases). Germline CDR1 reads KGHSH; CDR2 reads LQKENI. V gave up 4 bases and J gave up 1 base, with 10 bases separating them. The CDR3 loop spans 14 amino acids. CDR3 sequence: CASSLQGKNTEAFF. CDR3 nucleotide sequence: TGTGCCAGCTCACTACAGGGTAAGAACACTGAAGCTTTCTTT.

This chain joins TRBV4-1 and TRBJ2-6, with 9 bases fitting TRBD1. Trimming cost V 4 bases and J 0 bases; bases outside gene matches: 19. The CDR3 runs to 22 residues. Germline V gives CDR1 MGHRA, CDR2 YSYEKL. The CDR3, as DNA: TGCGCCAGCAGCCGGACCTACTCAAAGGGACAGGGTTTAAACTCTGGGGCCAACGTCCTGACTTTC. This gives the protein CASSRTYSKGQGLNSGANVLTF.

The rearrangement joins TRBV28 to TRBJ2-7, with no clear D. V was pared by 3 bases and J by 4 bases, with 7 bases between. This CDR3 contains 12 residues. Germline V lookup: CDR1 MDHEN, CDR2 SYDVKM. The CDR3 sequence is CASSFRFYEQYF. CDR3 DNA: TGTGCCAGCAGTTTCCGCTTTTACGAGCAGTACTTC.

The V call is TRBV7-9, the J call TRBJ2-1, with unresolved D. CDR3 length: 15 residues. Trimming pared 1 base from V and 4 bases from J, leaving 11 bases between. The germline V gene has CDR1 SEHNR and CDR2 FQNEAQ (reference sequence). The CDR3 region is CASSLGAWRYNEQFF. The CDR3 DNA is TGTGCCAGCAGCTTAGGGGCGTGGCGTTACAATGAGCAGTTCTTC.

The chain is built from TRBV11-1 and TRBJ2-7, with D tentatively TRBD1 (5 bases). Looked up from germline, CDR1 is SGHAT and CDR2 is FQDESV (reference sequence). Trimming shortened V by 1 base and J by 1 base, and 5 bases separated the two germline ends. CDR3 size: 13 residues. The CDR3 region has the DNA TGTGCCAGCAGCTTAGGACAGTCCTACGAGCAGTACTTC. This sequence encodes CASSLGQSYEQYF.

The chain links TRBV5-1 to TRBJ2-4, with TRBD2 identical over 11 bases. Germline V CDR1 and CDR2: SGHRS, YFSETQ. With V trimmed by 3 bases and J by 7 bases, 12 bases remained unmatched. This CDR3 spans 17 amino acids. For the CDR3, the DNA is TGCGCCAGCAGCTATGGATCGGGACTAGCGGAGGGGAACATTCAGTACTTC. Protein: CASSYGSGLAEGNIQYF.

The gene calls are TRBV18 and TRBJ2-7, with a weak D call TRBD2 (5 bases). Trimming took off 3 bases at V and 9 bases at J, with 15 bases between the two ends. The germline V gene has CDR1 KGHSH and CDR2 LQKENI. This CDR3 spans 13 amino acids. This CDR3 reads CASSPLEGWAQYF. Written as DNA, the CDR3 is TGTGCCAGCTCACCCCTAGAGGGTTGGGCGCAGTACTTC.

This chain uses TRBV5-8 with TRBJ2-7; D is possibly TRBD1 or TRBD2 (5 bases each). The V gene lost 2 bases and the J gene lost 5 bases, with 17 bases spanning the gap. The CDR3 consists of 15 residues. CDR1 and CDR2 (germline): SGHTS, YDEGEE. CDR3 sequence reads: CASSLSGHPLDEQYF. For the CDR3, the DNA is TGTGCCAGCAGCTTATCGGGGCACCCGTTGGACGAGCAGTACTTC.

CDR3 region: CASSLGSAEAFF. The CDR3 nucleotides are TGTGCCAGCAGCTTAGGTTCAGCGGAAGCTTTCTTT. The gene calls are TRBV7-9 and TRBJ1-1, with no clear D. The germline gives CDR1 SEHNR, CDR2 FQNEAQ (reference sequence). The CDR3 runs to 12 residues. Trimming stripped 1 base from V and 8 bases from J, with 8 bases between.

The CDR3 here is CASSAQGGQVSTDTQYF. DNA of the CDR3: TGTGCCAGCAGTGCCCAAGGGGGGCAGGTGAGCACAGATACGCAGTATTTT. This chain links TRBV6-1 with TRBJ2-3; D possibly uses TRBD1 or TRBD2 (6 bases each). V dropped 4 bases and J dropped 0 bases, with 17 bases sitting between them. This CDR3 spans 17 amino acids. From germline, CDR1 is MNHNS and CDR2 SASEGT.

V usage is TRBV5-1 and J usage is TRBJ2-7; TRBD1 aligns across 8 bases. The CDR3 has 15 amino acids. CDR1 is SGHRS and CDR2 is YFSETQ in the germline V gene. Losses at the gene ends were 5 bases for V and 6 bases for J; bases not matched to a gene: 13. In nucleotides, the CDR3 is TGCGCCAGCAGGCTTGGGGCAGGGGGCCAGGGCGAGCAGTACTTC. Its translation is CASRLGAGGQGEQYF.

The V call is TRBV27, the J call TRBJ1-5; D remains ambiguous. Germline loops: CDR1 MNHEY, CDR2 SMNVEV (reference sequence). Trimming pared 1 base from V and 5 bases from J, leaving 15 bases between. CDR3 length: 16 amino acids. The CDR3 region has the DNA TGTGCCAGCAGTTTATTGTCCCCTCCTAGGGATCAGCCCCAGCATTTT. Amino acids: CASSLLSPPRDQPQHF.

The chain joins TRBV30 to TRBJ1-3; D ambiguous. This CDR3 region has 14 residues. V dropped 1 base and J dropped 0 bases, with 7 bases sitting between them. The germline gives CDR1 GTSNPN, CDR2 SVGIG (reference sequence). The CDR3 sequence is CAWSGTASGNTIYF. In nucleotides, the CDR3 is TGTGCCTGGAGTGGGACGGCCTCTGGAAACACCATATATTTT.

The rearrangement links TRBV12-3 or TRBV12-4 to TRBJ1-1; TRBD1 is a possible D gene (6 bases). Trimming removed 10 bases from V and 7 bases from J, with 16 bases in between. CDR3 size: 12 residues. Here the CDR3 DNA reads TGTGCCATTGGGAGGGGGGCCCGTGAAGCTTTCTTT. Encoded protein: CAIGRGAREAFF.

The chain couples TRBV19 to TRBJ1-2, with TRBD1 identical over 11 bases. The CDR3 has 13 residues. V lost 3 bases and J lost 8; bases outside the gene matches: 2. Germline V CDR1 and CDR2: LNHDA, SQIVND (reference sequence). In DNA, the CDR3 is TGTGCCAGTAGTATGGGACAGGGGGGCGGCTACACCTTC. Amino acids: CASSMGQGGGYTF.

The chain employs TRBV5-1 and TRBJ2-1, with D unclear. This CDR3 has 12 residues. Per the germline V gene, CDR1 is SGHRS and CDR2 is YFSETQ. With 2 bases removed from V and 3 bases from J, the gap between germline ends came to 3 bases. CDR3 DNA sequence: TGCGCCAGCAGCTTCAACTACAATGAGCAGTTCTTC. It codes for CASSFNYNEQFF.

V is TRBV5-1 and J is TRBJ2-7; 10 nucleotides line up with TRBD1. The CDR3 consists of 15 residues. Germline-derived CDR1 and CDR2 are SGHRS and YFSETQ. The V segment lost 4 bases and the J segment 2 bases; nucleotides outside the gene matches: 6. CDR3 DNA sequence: TGCGCCAGCAGCGTGTACGACAGGGGGCCCTACGAGCAGTACTTC. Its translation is CASSVYDRGPYEQYF.

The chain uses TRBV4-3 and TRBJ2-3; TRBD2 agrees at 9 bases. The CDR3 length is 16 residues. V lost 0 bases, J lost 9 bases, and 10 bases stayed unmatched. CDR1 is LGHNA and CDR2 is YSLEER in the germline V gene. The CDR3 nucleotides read TGCGCCAGCAGCCAAGATGCGGGCCTAGCGGGAACCACGCAGTATTTT. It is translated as CASSQDAGLAGTTQYF.

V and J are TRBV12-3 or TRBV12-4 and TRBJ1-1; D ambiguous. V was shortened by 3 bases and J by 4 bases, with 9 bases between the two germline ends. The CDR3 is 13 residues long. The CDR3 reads CASSLSRFTEAFF. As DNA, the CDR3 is TGTGCCAGCAGTTTGAGTCGGTTCACTGAAGCTTTCTTT.

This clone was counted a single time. In nucleotides, the CDR3 is TGTGCCAGCAGCTTAGATGGGGCACCAAGTGAAGCTTTCTTT. This encodes CASSLDGAPSEAFF. This sequence joins TRBV7-6 and TRBJ1-1; D is perhaps TRBD1 (5 bases). This CDR3 contains 14 residues. Per germline, CDR1 SGHVS and CDR2 FNYEAQ. Deletions cut 1 base from V and 7 bases from J, with 13 bases between.

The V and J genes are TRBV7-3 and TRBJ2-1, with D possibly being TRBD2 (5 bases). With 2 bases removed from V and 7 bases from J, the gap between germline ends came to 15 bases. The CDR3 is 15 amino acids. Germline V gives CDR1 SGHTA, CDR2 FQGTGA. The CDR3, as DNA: TGTGCCAGCAGCTTAGAAAGCCCCCGGGGAAATGAGCAGTTCTTC. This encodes CASSLESPRGNEQFF.

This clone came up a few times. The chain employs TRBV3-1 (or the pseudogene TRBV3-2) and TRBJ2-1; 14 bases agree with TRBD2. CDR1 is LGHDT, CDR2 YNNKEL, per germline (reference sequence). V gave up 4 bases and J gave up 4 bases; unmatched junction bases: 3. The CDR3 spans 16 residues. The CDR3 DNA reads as TGTGCCAGCAGCCCGGGACTAGCGGGAGATTACAATGAGCAGTTCTTC. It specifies CASSPGLAGDYNEQFF.

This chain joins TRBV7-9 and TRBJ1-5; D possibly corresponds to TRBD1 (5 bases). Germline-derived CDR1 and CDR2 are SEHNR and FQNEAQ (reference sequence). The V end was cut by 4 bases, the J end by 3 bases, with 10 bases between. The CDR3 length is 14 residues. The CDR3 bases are TGTGCCAGCAGCTCCGGACATCCCAATCAGCCCCAGCATTTT. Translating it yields CASSSGHPNQPQHF.

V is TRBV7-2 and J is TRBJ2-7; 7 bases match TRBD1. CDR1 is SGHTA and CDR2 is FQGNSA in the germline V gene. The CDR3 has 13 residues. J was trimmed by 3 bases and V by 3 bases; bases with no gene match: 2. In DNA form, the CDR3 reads TGTGCCAGCAGCTTCCGGGACAGCTACGAGCAGTACTTC. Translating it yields CASSFRDSYEQYF.